This T cell receptor (beta chain) appears in the sequencing data of a study of CD8 T cells in ankylosing spondylitis. Points from the study as a whole: It appeared that ankylosing spondylitis blood was characterized by a TCR beta motif of fewer than ten highly homologous variants. With a CD8+ phenotype, disease-linked clones were relatively rare in peripheral blood.

Quantitative molecular-barcoded 5'-RACE generated the TCR beta libraries. TCRdb called the 5' RACE reads again in MiXCR, with one record for every CDR3 protein. This table holds 250,000 to 300,000 distinct CDR3 sequences, about 18% found once. CDR3 length: 12 amino acids. The germline gives CDR1 MNHEY, CDR2 SMNVEV (reference sequence). V gave up 6 bases and J gave up 14 bases; unmatched junction bases: 6. This clonotype turned up a few times. What it binds is not known. The clonotype comes from a male donor with ankylosing spondylitis or in good health (not recorded which). The J gene is TRBJ2-1, the V gene TRBV27; 11 bases are shared with TRBD2. The sample consisted of blood, either unsorted or a sorted T cell fraction (not recorded which). The CDR3 region has the DNA TGTGCCAGCAGCACTAGCGGGAGAGAGGAGTTCTTC. Amino acid sequence: CASSTSGREEFF.